These 5 T cell receptor beta chains came from one sample sequenced in a study of metastatic and nonmetastatic thyroid tumors. TCRdb reanalyzed the PCR reads via MiXCR. The top ten clones hold about 9% of a sample with about 20,000 clones, 30% to 40% of them seen once. Thyroid surgery was performed in patients who had received no treatment beforehand. Sequencing used tumor tissue. The receptors were gathered from a male donor with papillary thyroid cancer or a benign thyroid nodule (not recorded which). Some clones in this sample may be carry-over from other donors' samples.

This clone was picked up many times. The chain joins TRBV4-1 to TRBJ1-1; D remains unclear. V gave up 1 base and J gave up 0 bases, with 9 bases separating them. The CDR3 covers 15 residues. CDR1 is MGHRA and CDR2 is YSYEKL in the germline V gene. The CDR3 coding sequence is TGCGCCAGCAGCCAAGGGTCCGATATGAACACTGAAGCTTTCTTT. This sequence encodes CASSQGSDMNTEAFF.

This clone was recorded many times. CDR3 region: CASSLFRGSTGELFF. CDR3 DNA: TGTGCCAGCAGCTTGTTCCGGGGTTCCACCGGGGAGCTGTTTTTT. The gene calls are TRBV5-8 and TRBJ2-2; D might be TRBD2 (5 bases). Germline CDR1 SGHTS, CDR2 YDEGEE. The ends were cut back, 1 base at V and 4 bases at J, with 11 bases in the middle. This CDR3 spans 15 amino acids.

The chain joins TRBV12-3 or TRBV12-4 to TRBJ2-5, with D tentatively TRBD2 (5 bases). There are 13 residues in the CDR3. The V gene lost 4 bases and the J gene lost 8 bases, with 14 bases spanning the gap. The CDR3 protein is CASSSLACDTQYF. CDR3 sequence (DNA): TGTGCCAGCAGTTCCCTAGCATGCGATACCCAGTACTTC.

The chain uses TRBV5-1 and TRBJ2-6, with 7 nucleotides matching TRBD1. V trimming: 4 bases; J trimming: 0 bases; junction bases outside the gene matches: 10. Germline V gene sequence: CDR1 SGHRS, CDR2 YFSETQ. The CDR3 spans 18 residues. In DNA, the CDR3 is TGCGCCAGCAGCGAACCAGGGGGTCGAGTCTCTGGGGCCAACGTCCTGACTTTC. This sequence encodes CASSEPGGRVSGANVLTF.

The J gene is TRBJ1-5, the V gene TRBV28; TRBD1 is a possible D gene (5 bases). From germline, CDR1 is MDHEN and CDR2 SYDVKM. Trimming took off 3 bases at V and 3 bases at J, with 18 bases between the two ends. The CDR3 spans 17 residues. The DNA for the CDR3 is TGTGCCAGCAGTTTTCTCACACTCAGGGATATCAATCAGCCCCAGCATTTT. This encodes CASSFLTLRDINQPQHF.